The clone carrying this TCR beta chain is medium-sized. The antigen is unknown. Germline V gives CDR1 SNHLY, CDR2 FYNNEI. The V gene lost 10 bases and the J gene lost 6 bases, with 16 bases spanning the gap. The CDR3 has 12 residues. This sample was taken from a study of long-term antiretroviral therapy in people with HIV. Findings and limits, study-wide: The study found narrower CDR3 length ranges in HIV repertoires than in controls. ART was followed by higher diversity that remained below transplant donor controls. Documentation of ART adherence, viral resistance or therapy changes was absent.

The run of the v3.0 immunoSEQ assay was at survey level. Method: immunoSEQ multiplex PCR; TCRdb's copy keeps in-frame clones and lacks some. The sample lists roughly 27,000 clones; less than 85% were seen once. This specimen consisted of unsorted PBMCs, obtained 2.3 years after starting antiretroviral therapy. The chain combines TRBV2 with TRBJ2-7; D gene unclear. The receptor's source is a man aged 35 to 55 with HIV. CDR3 sequence (DNA): TGTGCCATAAGTAGGACCTCCCTCGAGCAGTACTTC. Its protein product is CAISRTSLEQYF.